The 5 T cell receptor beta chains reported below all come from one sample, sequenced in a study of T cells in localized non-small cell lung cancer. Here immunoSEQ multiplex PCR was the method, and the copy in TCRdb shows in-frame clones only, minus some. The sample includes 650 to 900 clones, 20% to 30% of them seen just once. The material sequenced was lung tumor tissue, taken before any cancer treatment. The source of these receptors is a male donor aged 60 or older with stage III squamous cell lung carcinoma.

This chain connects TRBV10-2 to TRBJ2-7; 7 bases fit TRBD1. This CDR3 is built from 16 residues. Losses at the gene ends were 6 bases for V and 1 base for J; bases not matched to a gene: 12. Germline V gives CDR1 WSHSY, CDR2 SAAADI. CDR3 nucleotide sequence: TGCGCCAGCAGAAGTCTCGGAGGACAGGATTCCTACGAGCAGTACTTC. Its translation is CASRSLGGQDSYEQYF.

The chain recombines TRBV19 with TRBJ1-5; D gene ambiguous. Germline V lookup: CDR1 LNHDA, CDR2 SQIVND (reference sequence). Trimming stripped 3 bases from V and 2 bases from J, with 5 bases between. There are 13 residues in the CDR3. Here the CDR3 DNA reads TGTGCCAGTAGTATGAGCCGCAATCAGCCCCAGCATTTT. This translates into CASSMSRNQPQHF.

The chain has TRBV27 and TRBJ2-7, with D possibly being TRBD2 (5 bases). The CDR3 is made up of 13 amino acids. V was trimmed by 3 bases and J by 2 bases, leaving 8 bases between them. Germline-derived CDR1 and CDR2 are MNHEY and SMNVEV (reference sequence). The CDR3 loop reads CASSFRGAYEQYF. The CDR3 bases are TGTGCCAGCAGTTTCCGGGGAGCCTACGAGCAGTACTTC.

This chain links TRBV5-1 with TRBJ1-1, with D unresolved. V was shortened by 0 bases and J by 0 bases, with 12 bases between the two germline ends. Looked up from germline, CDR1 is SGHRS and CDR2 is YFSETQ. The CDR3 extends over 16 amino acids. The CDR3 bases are TGCGCCAGCAGCTTGGGTCGGGTGGGCATGAACACTGAAGCTTTCTTT. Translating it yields CASSLGRVGMNTEAFF.

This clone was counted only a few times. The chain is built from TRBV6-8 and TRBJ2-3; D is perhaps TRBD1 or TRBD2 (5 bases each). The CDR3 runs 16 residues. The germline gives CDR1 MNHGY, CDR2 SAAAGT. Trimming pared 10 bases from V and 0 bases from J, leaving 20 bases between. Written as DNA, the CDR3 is TGTGCCACTGGGTACCGGGGCCTAGAGAGCACAGATACGCAGTATTTT. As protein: CATGYRGLESTDTQYF.